This T cell receptor beta chain appears in the sequencing data of a study of blood T cells in healthy people across ages. This CDR3 is 15 amino acids long. Trimming removed 1 base at V and 1 base at J, with 8 bases between. Germline loops: CDR1 MDHEN, CDR2 SYDVKM. The second PCR ran roughly 6 to 11 cycles with a sample-barcoded 5' primer and J-beta primers. TCRdb recomputed calls from the 5' RACE reads with MiXCR, one row per CDR3 protein. The repertoire holds roughly 1,000,000 distinct CDR3 sequences, with roughly 24% as singletons. This clonotype was seen more than once but under ten times. These records were also assigned to another study, of T cells of mothers and their children. That report notes: Reads obtained per mother exceeded 8 million TCR beta CDR3 reads, with roughly 3 million obtained per child.

The clonotype originates from a girl aged 2 to 9 in good health. The sequenced material came from blood. The rearrangement uses TRBV28 and TRBJ2-1; no reliable D call. The CDR3: CASSLSVVSYNEQFF. The CDR3 DNA is TGTGCCAGCAGTTTATCGGTCGTGTCCTACAATGAGCAGTTCTTC.